This entry features one TCR beta chain sequence. Its antigen remains unknown. CDR1 is MGHDK and CDR2 is SYGVNS in the germline V gene. V was shortened by 2 bases and J by 5 bases, with 7 bases between the two germline ends. The CDR3 loop spans 13 amino acids. This sample was included in a study of shared clonotypes between healthy human individuals. Study-level findings and limits: The study generally estimated greater richness for naive than memory subsets.

The table came from immunoSEQ multiplex PCR; TCRdb's copy has only in-frame clones and leaves some out. The top ten hold around 0.14% of the sample, which has millions of clones, 85% to 95% seen once. The V and J genes are TRBV25-1 and TRBJ2-1; no clear D gene. Sequencing used naive CD4+ T cells sorted from blood. Subset meaning: CD45RA+ positively selected. The source of this sequence is a man aged 18-30 years in good health. CDR3 DNA: TGTGCCAGCAGTGAACGCCTAAACAATGAGCAGTTCTTC. Protein: CASSERLNNEQFF. Full variable domain (rest looked up from reference TRBV25-1 and TRBJ2-1): EADIYQTPRYLVIGTGKKITLECSQTMGHDKMYWYQQDPGMELHLIHYSYGVNSTEKGDLSSESTVSRIRTEHFPLTLESARPSHTSQYLCASSERLNNEQFFGPGTRLTVL.